Listed below are T cell receptor beta chains from one sample, sequenced in a study of cytomegalovirus exposure and HLA in healthy donors. TCRdb's copy holds only in-frame clones and misses some; the assay was immunoSEQ multiplex PCR. The table shows about 120,000 clones, with 88% occurring only once. Specimen: PBMCs. All receptors come from a young woman in good health and CMV-seropositive. The CDR3 runs from the conserved cysteine through the conserved F or W. Each record gives: V gene, clone size, D gene, J gene, CDR3 length, CDR3 protein, CDR3 DNA. D genes are given only for firm matches. Not every row has a clone size; where given, it reads once, few, many or a size class.

>TRBV7-9|-|-|TRBJ1-5|13
CASSLAREQPQHF
TGTGCCAGCAGCTTAGCGCGGGAACAGCCCCAGCATTTT
>TRBV29-1|-|TRBD1|TRBJ1-2|12
CIIRGTGLGYTF
TGCATTATTAGAGGGACAGGGCTGGGCTACACCTTC
>TRBV25-1|-|TRBD2|TRBJ2-5|15
CASSESSGRVETQYF
TGTGCCAGCAGTGAATCCAGCGGGAGGGTCGAGACCCAGTACTTC
>TRBV6-1|-|-|TRBJ1-2|13
CASSEFLNYGYTF
TGTGCCAGCAGTGAATTCCTAAACTATGGCTACACCTTC
>TRBV4-1|-|TRBD2|TRBJ2-1|16
CASSHIAGGSYNEQFF
TGCGCCAGCAGCCATATAGCGGGGGGCTCCTACAATGAGCAGTTCTTC
>TRBV6-1|-|-|TRBJ1-6|15
CASSEGGSGDSPLHF
TGTGCCAGCAGTGAAGGAGGGTCCGGGGATTCACCCCTCCACTTT
>TRBV5-1|-|TRBD1|TRBJ1-2|14
CASSPGGQAYGYTF
TGCGCCAGCAGCCCGGGTGGACAGGCCTATGGCTACACCTTC
>TRBV14|-|-|TRBJ1-1|16
CASSLILQGSSTEAFF
TGTGCCAGCAGCCTGATACTCCAGGGGTCGTCCACAGAAGCTTTCTTT
>TRBV7-2|-|TRBD1|TRBJ1-5|16
CASSEDRGIGNQPQHF
TGTGCCAGCAGCGAAGACAGGGGGATAGGAAATCAGCCCCAGCATTTT
>TRBV7-8|once|-|TRBJ1-2|13
CASSPQGSYGYTF
TGTGCCAGCAGCCCACAGGGTTCCTATGGCTACACCTTC
>TRBV18|-|TRBD1|TRBJ2-7|16
CASSPIGGTGGVEQYF
TGTGCCAGCTCACCGATCGGGGGGACAGGGGGCGTCGAGCAGTACTTC
>TRBV5-4|-|TRBD2|TRBJ2-7|17
CASSLGDSGGNPYEQYF
TGTGCCAGCAGCTTGGGCGATAGCGGGGGGAACCCCTACGAGCAGTACTTC
>TRBV7-3|-|TRBD2|TRBJ2-7|14
CASSQAGGSYEQYF
TGTGCCAGCAGCCAAGCCGGGGGGTCCTACGAGCAGTACTTC
>TRBV6-1|-|TRBD1|TRBJ2-3|14
CASSNRGRADTQYF
TGTGCCAGCAGCAACAGGGGAAGGGCAGATACGCAGTATTTT
>TRBV7-3|-|-|TRBJ2-5|13
CASSRRVRETQYF
TGTGCCAGCAGCCGGCGGGTTCGGGAGACCCAGTACTTC
>TRBV6-5|-|TRBD1|TRBJ1-4|14
CASSYDRVDEKLFF
TGTGCCAGCAGTTACGACAGGGTAGATGAAAAACTGTTTTTT
>TRBV19|-|-|TRBJ1-1|13
CASSIGGNTEAFF
TGTGCCAGTAGTATAGGAGGGAACACTGAAGCTTTCTTT
>TRBV29-1|-|-|TRBJ1-1|10
CSVGATEAFF
TGCAGCGTTGGGGCCACTGAAGCTTTCTTT
>TRBV7-8|few|-|TRBJ2-2|14
CASSLGGLAGELFF
TGTGCCAGCAGCTTAGGGGGGCTGGCCGGGGAGCTGTTTTTT
>TRBV5-1|few|TRBD1|TRBJ1-2|14
CASSLRAGGDGYTF
TGCGCCAGCAGCTTGAGGGCAGGGGGCGATGGCTACACCTTC
>TRBV19|-|-|TRBJ1-1|13
CASRSTGNTEAFF
TGTGCCAGTAGATCCACTGGGAACACTGAAGCTTTCTTT
>TRBV6-1|-|TRBD1|TRBJ1-1|16
CASSAFRDRVNTEAFF
TGTGCCAGCAGTGCCTTCCGGGACAGGGTAAACACTGAAGCTTTCTTT
>TRBV15|-|TRBD1|TRBJ1-6|14
CATRPTGSNSPLHF
TGTGCCACCCGGCCGACAGGGTCGAATTCACCCCTCCACTTT
>TRBV7-8|-|TRBD1|TRBJ1-4|16
CASSRTGGRTNEKLFF
TGTGCCAGCAGCCGGACAGGGGGCAGGACTAATGAAAAACTGTTTTTT
>TRBV4-1|-|-|TRBJ2-7|15
CASSQGSGVFHEQYF
TGCGCCAGCAGCCAAGGGTCAGGGGTTTTCCACGAGCAGTACTTC
>TRBV5-8|-|-|TRBJ2-1|14
CASSLISSYNEQFF
TGTGCCAGCAGCTTGATCAGCTCCTACAATGAGCAGTTCTTC
>TRBV19|-|-|TRBJ1-1|12
CASNFQGTEAFF
TGTGCCAGTAACTTCCAGGGCACTGAAGCTTTCTTT
>TRBV2|-|-|TRBJ1-5|14
CASTEQYSNQPQHF
TGTGCCAGCACGGAACAGTATAGCAATCAGCCCCAGCATTTT
>TRBV7-9|-|-|TRBJ2-1|17
CASSLARGSPSDNEQFF
TGTGCCAGCAGCTTAGCGCGCGGCTCCCCCTCGGACAATGAGCAGTTCTTC
>TRBV6-4|-|-|TRBJ2-3|15
CASSDRGVGTDTQYF
TGTGCCAGCAGTGACCGGGGTGTGGGCACAGATACGCAGTATTTT
>TRBV10-1|-|TRBD1|TRBJ1-1|15
CASSEVDRGDGEAFF
TGCGCCAGCAGTGAGGTGGACAGGGGCGATGGTGAAGCTTTCTTT
>TRBV5-4|-|-|TRBJ1-1|14
CASSWGGVNTEAFF
TGTGCCAGCAGCTGGGGAGGAGTGAACACTGAAGCTTTCTTT
>TRBV6-1|-|TRBD2|TRBJ2-5|14
CASSLRLAGETQYF
TGTGCCAGCAGTCTTCGGCTAGCGGGAGAGACCCAGTACTTC
>TRBV4-3|-|-|TRBJ1-1|17
CASSPLGGKGRDTEAFF
TGCGCCAGCAGCCCACTCGGCGGGAAAGGAAGGGACACTGAAGCTTTCTTT
>TRBV6-1|-|-|TRBJ1-5|13
CASSDTGNQPQHF
TGTGCCAGCAGTGATACAGGGAATCAGCCCCAGCATTTT
>TRBV27|-|TRBD2|TRBJ2-7|14
CASSPWGGSHEQYF
TGTGCCAGCAGTCCATGGGGAGGGAGCCACGAGCAGTACTTC
>TRBV29-1|-|-|TRBJ2-3|15
CSVADGSPGTDTQYF
TGCAGCGTTGCGGACGGGAGTCCAGGCACAGATACGCAGTATTTT
>TRBV7-9|-|-|TRBJ2-1|13
CASSLGSLNEQFF
TGTGCCAGCAGCTTAGGTAGTCTGAATGAGCAGTTCTTC
>TRBV5-1|-|TRBD1|TRBJ2-7|14
CASSLWTGDSEQYF
TGCGCCAGCAGCCTCTGGACAGGGGACTCAGAGCAGTACTTC
>TRBV7-3|-|-|TRBJ1-1|14
CASSLNAGHTEAFF
TGTGCCAGCAGCTTAAATGCAGGGCACACTGAAGCTTTCTTT
>TRBV11-3|-|-|TRBJ2-1|14
CASSLGLPRDEQFF
TGTGCCAGCAGCTTAGGACTACCTAGGGATGAGCAGTTCTTC
>TRBV5-4|-|-|TRBJ1-4|14
CASSLVGDNEKLFF
TGTGCCAGCAGCTTGGTAGGGGATAATGAAAAACTGTTTTTT
>TRBV4-2|-|-|TRBJ2-1|17
CASSQGDRAGGYNEQFF
TGTGCCAGCAGCCAAGGTGACAGGGCCGGGGGCTACAATGAGCAGTTCTTC
>TRBV29-1|-|-|TRBJ1-3|17
CSASVIPPPGGENTIYF
TGCAGCGCCTCCGTCATCCCCCCCCCTGGAGGGGAAAACACCATATATTTT
>TRBV4-1|once|-|TRBJ2-1|14
CASSQDEAYNEQFF
TGCGCCAGCAGCCAAGATGAGGCCTACAATGAGCAGTTCTTC
>TRBV2|-|TRBD1|TRBJ1-5|14
CASSEGQSNQPQHF
TGTGCCAGCAGCGAGGGACAGAGCAATCAGCCCCAGCATTTT
>TRBV29-1|-|-|TRBJ1-1|11
CSVEHGREAFF
TGCAGCGTGGAACACGGTCGCGAGGCTTTCTTT
>TRBV27|-|TRBD1|TRBJ2-2|14
CASSYGQGIGELFF
TGTGCCAGCAGTTATGGACAGGGGATCGGGGAGCTGTTTTTT
>TRBV9|-|-|TRBJ2-7|13
CASTWGGGYEQYF
TGTGCCAGCACCTGGGGAGGGGGCTACGAGCAGTACTTC
>TRBV5-1|-|-|TRBJ2-3|13
CASSLETVYTQYF
TGCGCCAGCAGCTTGGAAACTGTGTATACGCAGTATTTT
>TRBV6-4|-|-|TRBJ2-1|13
CASSGTNYNEQFF
TGTGCCAGCAGTGGGACTAACTACAATGAGCAGTTCTTC
>TRBV7-2|-|TRBD1|TRBJ2-7|15
CASSFGDRGSYEQYF
TGTGCCAGCAGCTTTGGGGACAGGGGGTCCTACGAGCAGTACTTC
>TRBV4-1|-|-|TRBJ2-7|14
CASSLGQTLDEQYF
TGCGCCAGCAGCCTCGGACAGACTCTAGACGAGCAGTACTTC
>TRBV6-4|-|-|TRBJ1-1|13
CASSRQVWTEAFF
TGTGCCAGCAGCAGACAGGTCTGGACTGAAGCTTTCTTT
>TRBV10-2|-|-|TRBJ2-7|11
CATRQGHEQYF
TGCGCCACCCGGCAGGGGCACGAGCAGTACTTC
>TRBV7-6|-|TRBD2|TRBJ2-1|13
CASSLGLENEQFF
TGTGCCAGCAGCTTGGGACTAGAGAATGAGCAGTTCTTC